This T cell receptor beta chain came from a study of T-cell memory formation after mild COVID-19. Study at large: Largely donor-specific TCR clusters were found.

Study-level findings and limits: Among CD4+ contracting clones, most were CM and EM, and CD8+ ones EMRA.

Concerning this clonotype itself: Its specificity is unknown.

Germline V gives CDR1 SGHVS, CDR2 FQNEAQ. V gave up 2 bases and J gave up 2 bases, with 10 bases separating them. The CDR3 has 14 amino acids. MiXCR was run by TCRdb on the 5' RACE reads, yielding one entry per CDR3 protein. The repertoire includes 140,000 to 150,000 distinct CDR3 sequences, roughly a quarter of them detected once, and roughly 25% sits in the top ten. The chain links TRBV7-8 to TRBJ2-7, with a tentative D call TRBD1 (6 bases). The origin of this receptor is an adult woman who had mild COVID-19 (a few samples of this study predate the infection). Cell type and time point are not known. Sequencing input: PBMCs or a T cell subset sorted from them (not recorded which). The CDR3 region has the DNA TGTGCCAGCAGCTTAACAGGGACCACCTACGAGCAGTACTTC. Translated: CASSLTGTTYEQYF. Full variable domain (remainder filled in from reference TRBV7-8 and TRBJ2-7): GAGVSQSPRYKVAKRGQDVALRCDPISGHVSLFWYQQALGQGPEFLTYFQNEAQLDKSGLPSDRFFAERPEGSVSTLKIQRTQQEDSAVYLCASSLTGTTYEQYFGPGTRLTVT.